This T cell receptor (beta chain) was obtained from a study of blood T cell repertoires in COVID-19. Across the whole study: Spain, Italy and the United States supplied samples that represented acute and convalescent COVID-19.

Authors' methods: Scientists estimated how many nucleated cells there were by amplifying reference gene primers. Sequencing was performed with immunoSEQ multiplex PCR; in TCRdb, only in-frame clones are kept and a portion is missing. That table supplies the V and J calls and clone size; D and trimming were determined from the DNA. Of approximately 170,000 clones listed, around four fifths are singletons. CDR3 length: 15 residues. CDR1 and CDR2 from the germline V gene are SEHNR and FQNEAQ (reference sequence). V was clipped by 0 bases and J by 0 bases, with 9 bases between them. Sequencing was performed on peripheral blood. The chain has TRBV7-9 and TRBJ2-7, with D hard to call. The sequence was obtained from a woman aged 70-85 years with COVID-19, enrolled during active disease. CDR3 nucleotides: TGTGCCAGCAGCTTAGCCTCCGGGTACTCCTACGAGCAGTACTTC. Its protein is CASSLASGYSYEQYF.